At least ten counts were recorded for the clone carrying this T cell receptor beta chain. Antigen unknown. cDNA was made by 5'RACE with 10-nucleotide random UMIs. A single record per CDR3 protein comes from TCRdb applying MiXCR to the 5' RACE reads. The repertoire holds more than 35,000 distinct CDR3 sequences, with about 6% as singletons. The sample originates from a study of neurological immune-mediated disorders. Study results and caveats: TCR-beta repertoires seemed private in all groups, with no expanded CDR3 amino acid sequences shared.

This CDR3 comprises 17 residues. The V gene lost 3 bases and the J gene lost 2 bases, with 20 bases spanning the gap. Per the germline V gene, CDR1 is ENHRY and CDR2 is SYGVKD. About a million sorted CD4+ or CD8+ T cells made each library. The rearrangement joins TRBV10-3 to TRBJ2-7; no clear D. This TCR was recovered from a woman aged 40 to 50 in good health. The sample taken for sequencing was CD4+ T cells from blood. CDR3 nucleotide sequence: TGTGCCATCAGTGATCCCACCGGGCCCCATGACGCCTACGAGCAGTACTTC. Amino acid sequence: CAISDPTGPHDAYEQYF.